This T cell receptor beta chain was recovered during a study of cytomegalovirus exposure and HLA in healthy donors. Use of 60 Vbeta and 13 Jbeta primers characterized the PCR. Sequencing was performed with immunoSEQ multiplex PCR; in TCRdb, only in-frame clones are kept and a portion is missing. The sample carries under 200,000 clones, just under 80% recorded once. Study results and caveats: Across donors, presence/absence analyses took sequencing depth to be roughly uniform.

The sample holds a few counts of this clone. No antigen is known for it. After removal of 3 bases from V and 9 bases from J, the junction contained 5 bases not matched to a gene. The CDR3 runs to 13 residues. Per germline, CDR1 KGHSH and CDR2 LQKENI. Sequenced material: PBMCs. This sequence was found in a woman in her 30s in good health and CMV-seropositive. J is TRBJ1-5 and V is TRBV18, with 7 bases lining up with TRBD1. The CDR3 bases are TGTGCCAGCTCACCCGACAGGGCCTCGCCCCAGCATTTT. It translates to CASSPDRASPQHF.